This T cell receptor beta chain was obtained from a study of human T cells and chemical hapten exposure. As the library was built, unique molecular identifiers were attached to individual cDNA molecules. A single record per CDR3 protein comes from TCRdb applying MiXCR to the RACE reads. This repertoire shows about 380,000 distinct CDR3 sequences, about 6.3% found once; its top ten account for under 7%. V was clipped by 8 bases and J by 5 bases, with 12 bases between them. CDR1 is SEHNR and CDR2 is FQNEAQ in the germline V gene (reference sequence). The CDR3 length is 12 residues. Time point noted: patch test 2, 6 weeks after DPC sensitization. This sample's treatment: therapeutic diphenylcyclopropenone sensitization with weekly scalp DPC. This clonotype showed up just a few times. Its specificity is not known. General study findings and limits: The donor cohort had alopecia, so its immune response may not match that of healthy people. Once DPC sensitization occurred, TCRs above 1 in 1000 frequency showed no change.

Source: whole blood, taken in connection with sensitization to the hapten diphenylcyclopropenone (DPC). This TCR was sampled from a woman younger than 35 with alopecia areata. Some clones in this sample may be carry-over from other donors' samples. The chain carries TRBV7-9 and TRBJ1-2; no reliable D call. The CDR3 protein is CASPGPTYGYTF. The CDR3, as DNA: TGTGCCAGCCCCGGACCTACTTATGGCTACACCTTC.